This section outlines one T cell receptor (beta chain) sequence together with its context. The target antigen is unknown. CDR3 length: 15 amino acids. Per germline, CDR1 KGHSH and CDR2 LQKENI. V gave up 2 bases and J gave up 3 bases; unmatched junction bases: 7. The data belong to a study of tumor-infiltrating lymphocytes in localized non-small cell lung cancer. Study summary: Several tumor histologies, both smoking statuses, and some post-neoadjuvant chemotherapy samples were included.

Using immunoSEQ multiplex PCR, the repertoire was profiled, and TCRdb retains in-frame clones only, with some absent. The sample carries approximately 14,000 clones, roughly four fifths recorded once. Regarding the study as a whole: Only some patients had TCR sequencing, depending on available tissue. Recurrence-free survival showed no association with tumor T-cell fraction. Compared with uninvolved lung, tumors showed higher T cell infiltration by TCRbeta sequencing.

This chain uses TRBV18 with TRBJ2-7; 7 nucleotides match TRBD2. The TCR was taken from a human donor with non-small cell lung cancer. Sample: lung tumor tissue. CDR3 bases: TGTGCCAGCTCACCAGGGGCTAGCGGCCGCTACGAGCAGTACTTC. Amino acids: CASSPGASGRYEQYF.